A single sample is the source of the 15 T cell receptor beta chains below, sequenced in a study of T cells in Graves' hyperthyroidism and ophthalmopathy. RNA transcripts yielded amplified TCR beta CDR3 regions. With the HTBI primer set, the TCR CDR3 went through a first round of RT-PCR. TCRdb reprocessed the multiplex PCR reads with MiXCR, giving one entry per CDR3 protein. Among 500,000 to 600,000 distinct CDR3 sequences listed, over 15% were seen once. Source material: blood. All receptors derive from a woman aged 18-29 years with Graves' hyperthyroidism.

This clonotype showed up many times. CDR3 coding DNA: TGTGCCAGCAGCGCCTACTATACAGGGAAAGAGACCCAGTACTTC. This codes for CASSAYYTGKETQYF. The gene calls are TRBV7-2 and TRBJ2-5; D may be TRBD1 (6 bases). Trimming removed 5 bases at V and 3 bases at J, with 16 bases between. Looked up from germline, CDR1 is SGHTA and CDR2 is FQGNSA. CDR3 size: 15 residues.

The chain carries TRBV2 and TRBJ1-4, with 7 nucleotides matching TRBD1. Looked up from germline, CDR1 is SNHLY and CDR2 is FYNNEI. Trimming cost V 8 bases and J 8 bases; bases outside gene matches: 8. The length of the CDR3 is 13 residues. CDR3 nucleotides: TGTGCCAGCGGAGAGGGGGCTACAGAAAAACTGTTTTTT. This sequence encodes CASGEGATEKLFF.

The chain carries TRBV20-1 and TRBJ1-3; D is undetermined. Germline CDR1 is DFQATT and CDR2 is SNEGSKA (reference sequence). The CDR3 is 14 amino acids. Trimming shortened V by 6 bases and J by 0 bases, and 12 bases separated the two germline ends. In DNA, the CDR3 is TGCAGTGCACAGCCCCCTGTCTCTGGAAACACCATATATTTT. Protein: CSAQPPVSGNTIYF.

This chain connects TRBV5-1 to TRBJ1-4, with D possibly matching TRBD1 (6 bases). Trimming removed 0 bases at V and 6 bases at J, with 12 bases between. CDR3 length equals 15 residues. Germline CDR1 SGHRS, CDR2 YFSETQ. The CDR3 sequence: CASSLDGGVDEKLFF. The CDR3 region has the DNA TGCGCCAGCAGCTTGGATGGGGGCGTGGATGAAAAACTGTTTTTT.

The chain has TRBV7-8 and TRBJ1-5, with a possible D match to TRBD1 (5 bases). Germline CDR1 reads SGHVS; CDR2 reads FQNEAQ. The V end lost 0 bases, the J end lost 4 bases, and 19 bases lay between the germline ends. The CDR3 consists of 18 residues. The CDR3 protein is CASSLAGYRGASNQPQHF. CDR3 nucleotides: TGTGCCAGCAGCTTAGCTGGTTATCGAGGGGCTAGTAATCAGCCCCAGCATTTT.

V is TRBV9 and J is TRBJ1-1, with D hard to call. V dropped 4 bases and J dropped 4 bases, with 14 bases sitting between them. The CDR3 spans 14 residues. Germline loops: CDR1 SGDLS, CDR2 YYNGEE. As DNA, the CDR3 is TGTGCCAGCAGCCTTGGACCCGGTGGCACTGAAGCTTTCTTT. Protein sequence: CASSLGPGGTEAFF.

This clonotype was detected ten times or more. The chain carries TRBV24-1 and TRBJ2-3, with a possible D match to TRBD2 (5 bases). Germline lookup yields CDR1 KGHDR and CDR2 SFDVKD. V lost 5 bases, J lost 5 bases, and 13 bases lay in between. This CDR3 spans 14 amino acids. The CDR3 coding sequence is TGTGCCACCAGTGCGACGGGAAGCGGAGATACGCAGTATTTT. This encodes CATSATGSGDTQYF.

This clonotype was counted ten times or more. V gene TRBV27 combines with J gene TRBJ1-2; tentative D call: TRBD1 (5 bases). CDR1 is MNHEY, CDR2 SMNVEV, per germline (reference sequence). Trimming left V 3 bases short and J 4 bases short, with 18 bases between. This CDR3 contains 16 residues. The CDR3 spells CASSFSLGPTTYGYTF. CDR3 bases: TGTGCCAGCAGTTTTAGTTTGGGACCTACGACCTATGGCTACACCTTC.

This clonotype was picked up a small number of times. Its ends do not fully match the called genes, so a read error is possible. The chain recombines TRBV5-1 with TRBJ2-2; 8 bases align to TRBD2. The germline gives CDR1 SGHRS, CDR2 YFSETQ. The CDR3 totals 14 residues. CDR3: CASSYGGATRELFF. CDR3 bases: TGCGCCAGCAGCTACGGGGGGGCCACCCGGGAGCTGTTTTTT.

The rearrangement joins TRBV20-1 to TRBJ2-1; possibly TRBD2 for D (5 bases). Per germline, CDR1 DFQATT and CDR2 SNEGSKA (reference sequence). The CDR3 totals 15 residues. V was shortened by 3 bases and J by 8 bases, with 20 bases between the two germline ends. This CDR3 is CSASNVLVSVYEQFF. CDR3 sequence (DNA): TGCAGTGCTAGTAATGTACTAGTCTCCGTTTATGAGCAGTTCTTC.

Here the CDR3 reads CSAETAGVTYNEQFF. The CDR3 coding sequence is TGCAGTGCCGAAACAGCGGGAGTAACCTACAATGAGCAGTTCTTC. The chain carries TRBV20-1 and TRBJ2-1, with 8 bases matching TRBD2. V lost 6 bases and J lost 2; bases outside the gene matches: 9. CDR1 DFQATT and CDR2 SNEGSKA come from the germline V gene (reference sequence). The CDR3 length is 15 residues.

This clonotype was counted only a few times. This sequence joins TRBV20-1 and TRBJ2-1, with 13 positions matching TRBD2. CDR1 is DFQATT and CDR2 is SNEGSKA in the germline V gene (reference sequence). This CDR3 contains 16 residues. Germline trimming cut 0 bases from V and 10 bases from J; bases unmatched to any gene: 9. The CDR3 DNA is TGCAGTGCTAGAGATTATACTAGCGGGAGGGCCCGGGAGCAGTTCTTC. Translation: CSARDYTSGRAREQFF.

CDR3 residues: CASRTDTDSGNTIYF. CDR3 DNA: TGTGCCAGCAGAACAGACACCGACTCTGGAAACACCATATATTTT. The rearrangement links TRBV12-3 or TRBV12-4 to TRBJ1-3; D uncertain. V was cut by 6 bases and J by 0 bases, with 12 bases left in between. The CDR3 sequence is 15 residues long.

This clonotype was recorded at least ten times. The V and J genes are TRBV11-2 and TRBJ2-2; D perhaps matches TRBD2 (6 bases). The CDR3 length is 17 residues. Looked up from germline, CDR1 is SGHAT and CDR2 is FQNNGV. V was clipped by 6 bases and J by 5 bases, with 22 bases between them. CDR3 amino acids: CASRTPRRGGRTGELFF. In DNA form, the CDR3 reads TGTGCCAGCAGGACTCCGAGGAGGGGTGGTCGAACCGGGGAGCTGTTTTTT.

CDR3 loop: CASSFRDRAFVDEQFF. CDR3 nucleotides: TGTGCCAGCAGCTTCCGGGACAGGGCATTTGTTGATGAGCAGTTCTTC. The chain carries TRBV7-6 and TRBJ2-1; 9 bases line up with TRBD1. Germline trimming cut 3 bases from V and 8 bases from J; bases unmatched to any gene: 11. Germline values: CDR1 SGHVS, CDR2 FNYEAQ. The CDR3 is 16 amino acids.